Below are 27 T cell receptor beta chains sequenced from a single sample in a study of blood T cell repertoires in COVID-19. Profiling relied on immunoSEQ multiplex PCR, and the TCRdb table lists in-frame clones only, not all of them. The sample lists roughly 200,000 clones, 83% occurring once. Material: peripheral blood. The receptors shown here come from a man aged 40-49 years with active or convalescent COVID-19.

This chain joins TRBV6-4 and TRBJ1-1; 7 nucleotides line up with TRBD1. Trimming removed 0 bases from V and 4 bases from J; junction bases left unmatched: 8. CDR1 is MRHNA, CDR2 SNTAGT, per germline. CDR3 length equals 16 residues. In DNA, the CDR3 is TGTGCCAGCAGTGACTCGTATAAGGGGGCGGGCACTGAAGCTTTCTTT. It is translated as CASSDSYKGAGTEAFF.

The V gene is TRBV27, the J gene TRBJ2-1; TRBD1 agrees at 8 bases. The CDR3 extends over 16 amino acids. Germline CDR1 and CDR2: MNHEY and SMNVEV (reference sequence). The V gene end was trimmed by 4 bases and the J gene end by 4 bases; junction bases not matched to a gene: 9. The CDR3 here is CASSSRGPTLYNEQFF. The CDR3 DNA sequence: TGTGCCAGCAGTTCCAGGGGGCCTACACTATACAATGAGCAGTTCTTC.

Comment on this clone: The junction shows a germline mismatch at one end, possibly a read error. V and J are TRBV19 and TRBJ1-1; 7 bases are shared with TRBD1. Germline lookup yields CDR1 LNHDA and CDR2 SQIVND (reference sequence). The CDR3 totals 16 residues. This chain's CDR3 is CASSRDTGVLNTEAFF. The CDR3 coding sequence is TGTGCCAGTAGTCGAGATACAGGGGTACTGAATACTGAAGCTTTCTTT.

The genes are TRBV6-5 and TRBJ2-7; TRBD1 is a possible D gene (6 bases). CDR1 MNHEY and CDR2 SVGAGI come from the germline V gene. The CDR3 contains 12 residues. The V and J ends lost 6 bases and 3 bases respectively, with 9 bases between them. CDR3 DNA sequence: TGTGCCAGCAGAAAACAGGGCTACGAGCAGTACTTC. Residues: CASRKQGYEQYF.

This clone was detected a few times. This chain uses TRBV10-3 with TRBJ1-2, with D possibly being TRBD1 (6 bases). There are 12 residues in the CDR3. V was shortened by 10 bases and J by 1 base, with 10 bases between the two germline ends. Germline-derived CDR1 and CDR2 are ENHRY and SYGVKD. CDR3: CATRGSNYGYTF. The DNA of the CDR3 is TGTGCCACGAGGGGGAGTAACTATGGCTACACCTTC.

In this sample, this clone turned up once. This chain joins TRBV19 and TRBJ2-2; possibly TRBD1 for D (5 bases). The CDR3 has 13 residues. Germline CDR1 reads LNHDA; CDR2 reads SQIVND (reference sequence). Trimming cost V 7 bases and J 5 bases, with 11 bases left between them. Written as DNA, the CDR3 is TGTGCCAGTAAAGGAAGGACAACCGGGGAGCTGTTTTTT. It yields the protein CASKGRTTGELFF.

This rearrangement joins TRBV5-5 to TRBJ1-2, with D uncertain. CDR1 SGHKS and CDR2 YYEKEE come from the germline V gene (reference sequence). CDR3 length: 14 amino acids. Trimming shortened V by 4 bases and J by 8 bases, and 18 bases separated the two germline ends. This CDR3 reads CASSPSFVAGGYTF. CDR3 in DNA: TGTGCCAGCAGCCCCAGTTTCGTGGCGGGCGGCTACACCTTC.

This clone was picked up one time. The chain is built from TRBV7-9 and TRBJ1-2; 7 positions match TRBD1. Germline CDR1 and CDR2: SEHNR and FQNEAQ (reference sequence). V dropped 5 bases and J dropped 7; count of bases not matched to a gene: 4. The CDR3 spans 12 residues. DNA of the CDR3: TGTGCCAGCAGCGCGACAGGGTTTGGCTACACCTTC. It codes for CASSATGFGYTF.

The chain employs TRBV7-2 and TRBJ2-7, with D possibly being TRBD2 (6 bases). The CDR3 sequence is 14 residues long. V gave up 5 bases and J gave up 5 bases, with 16 bases separating them. Per germline, CDR1 SGHTA and CDR2 FQGNSA. The CDR3 bases are TGTGCCAGCAGCCCCCCCGCGGGGCCCCACGAGCAGTACTTC. Translated: CASSPPAGPHEQYF.

This clone has a single count. The rearrangement uses TRBV5-1 and TRBJ2-5, with 7 bases matching TRBD2. Germline CDR1 and CDR2: SGHRS and YFSETQ. The CDR3 is 16 residues long. The ends lost 2 bases at V and 5 bases at J; junction bases unmatched: 12. CDR3 region: CASSLGPAGTGETQYF. Here the CDR3 DNA reads TGCGCCAGCAGCTTAGGACCAGCGGGGACCGGGGAGACCCAGTACTTC.

The chain couples TRBV30 to TRBJ1-6; no firm D call. From germline, CDR1 is GTSNPN and CDR2 SVGIG (reference sequence). Trimming removed 1 base at V and 6 bases at J, with 13 bases between. This CDR3 is 15 amino acids long. CDR3: CAWSERVAVNSPLHF. CDR3 nucleotides: TGTGCCTGGAGTGAGCGCGTGGCCGTTAATTCACCCCTCCACTTT.

J is TRBJ2-1 and V is TRBV2; D perhaps matches TRBD2 (6 bases). Germline CDR1 is SNHLY and CDR2 is FYNNEI. Trimming took 7 bases from V and 4 from J, leaving 17 bases between them. The CDR3 loop spans 15 amino acids. CDR3 sequence (DNA): TGTGCCAGCATCCCCAGGGACGGAGGGTACAATGAGCAGTTCTTC. Amino acids: CASIPRDGGYNEQFF.

This clone was seen just once. The chain couples TRBV4-2 to TRBJ1-1; 9 bases fit TRBD1. This CDR3 has 18 residues. Germline-derived CDR1 and CDR2 are LGHNA and YNFKEQ. The V and J ends lost 2 bases and 1 base, in that order; junction bases with no gene match: 11. The CDR3 nucleotides read TGTGCCAGCAGCCAAAGGCAGACCACAGGGGGCCGGAACACTGAAGCTTTCTTT. This translates into CASSQRQTTGGRNTEAFF.

This chain joins TRBV7-3 and TRBJ2-1; 8 bases line up with TRBD1. CDR1 and CDR2 from the germline V gene are SGHTA and FQGTGA. This CDR3 is built from 12 residues. Losses at the gene ends were 5 bases for V and 14 bases for J; bases not matched to a gene: 8. This CDR3 is CASSASGGEEFF. The CDR3 nucleotides are TGTGCCAGCAGCGCCTCAGGGGGCGAAGAGTTCTTC. Full variable domain (missing parts from reference TRBV7-3 and TRBJ2-1): GAGVSQTPSNKVTEKGKYVELRCDPISGHTALYWYRQSLGQGPEFLIYFQGTGAADDSGLPNDRFFAVRPEGSVSTLKIQRTERGDSAVYLCASSASGGEEFFGPGTRLTVL.

V gene TRBV4-1 combines with J gene TRBJ1-1, with TRBD1 identical over 8 bases. The germline V gene has CDR1 MGHRA and CDR2 YSYEKL. The CDR3 is 17 amino acids. Trimming took 1 base from V and 0 from J; bases not matched to a gene: 7. The CDR3 bases are TGCGCCAGCAGCCAAGGGGTGGCCAGGGGGCTGAACACTGAAGCTTTCTTT. It codes for CASSQGVARGLNTEAFF.

The CDR3 DNA follows: TGTGCCAGCAGCGGACAGGGGGGGCACACTGAAGCTTTCTTT. This sequence encodes CASSGQGGHTEAFF. This chain uses TRBV7-9 with TRBJ1-1, with 10 bases lining up with TRBD1. Looked up from germline, CDR1 is SEHNR and CDR2 is FQNEAQ (reference sequence). Germline trimming cut 5 bases from V and 3 bases from J; bases unmatched to any gene: 3. The CDR3 has 14 amino acids.

V is TRBV7-9 and J is TRBJ2-3; 13 bases map to TRBD2. The V and J ends lost 5 bases and 7 bases, in that order; junction bases with no gene match: 6. There are 15 residues in the CDR3. Germline-derived CDR1 and CDR2 are SEHNR and FQNEAQ (reference sequence). The CDR3 sequence: CASSATSGGANTQYF. CDR3 in DNA: TGTGCCAGCAGCGCAACTAGCGGGGGGGCCAATACGCAGTATTTT.

The chain employs TRBV30 and TRBJ2-7; TRBD2 might be the D (5 bases). V dropped 3 bases and J dropped 3 bases, with 15 bases sitting between them. This CDR3 contains 14 residues. Germline V CDR1 and CDR2: GTSNPN, SVGIG (reference sequence). Here the CDR3 reads CAWRARGIYYEQYF. The CDR3 DNA reads as TGTGCCTGGAGGGCACGGGGTATTTACTACGAGCAGTACTTC.

This clone was counted a few times. This chain connects TRBV12-3 or TRBV12-4 to TRBJ1-2, with D unclear. Trimming removed 5 bases at V and 4 bases at J, with 11 bases between. This CDR3 contains 13 residues. The CDR3 nucleotides read TGTGCCAGCAGTCCTCATAGAACCTATGGCTACACCTTC. Encoded protein: CASSPHRTYGYTF.

This chain joins TRBV19 and TRBJ2-1; 8 bases fit TRBD2. Germline trimming cut 7 bases from V and 14 bases from J; bases unmatched to any gene: 19. There are 15 residues in the CDR3. Germline CDR1 and CDR2: LNHDA and SQIVND (reference sequence). The CDR3 region is CASINAGGPPMSEFF. CDR3 DNA: TGTGCCAGTATCAATGCGGGAGGCCCCCCAATGAGCGAGTTCTTC.

V gene TRBV3-1 (or the pseudogene TRBV3-2) combines with J gene TRBJ2-7, with a tentative D call TRBD1 (6 bases). Between the trimmed V and J ends, which lost 0 bases and 2 bases, there was a span of 11 bases. Germline-derived CDR1 and CDR2 are LGHDT and YNNKEL (reference sequence). The CDR3 is 15 amino acids. CDR3 bases: TGTGCCAGCAGCCAAGACCAGGGGTCGACCTACGAGCAGTACTTC. Its translation is CASSQDQGSTYEQYF.

This sequence joins TRBV11-1 and TRBJ2-1; 9 bases align to TRBD1. This CDR3 spans 16 amino acids. CDR1 and CDR2 from the germline V gene are SGHAT and FQDESV (reference sequence). V gave up 1 base and J gave up 7 bases; unmatched junction bases: 8. CDR3 region: CASSLGPQGAGNEQFF. The CDR3 DNA follows: TGTGCCAGCAGCTTAGGTCCACAGGGGGCAGGTAATGAGCAGTTCTTC.

The chain uses TRBV5-6 and TRBJ2-1; D gene uncertain. V was shortened by 2 bases and J by 10 bases, with 22 bases between the two germline ends. This CDR3 comprises 16 residues. Germline CDR1 reads SGHDT; CDR2 reads YYEEEE. Here the CDR3 reads CASSLARVSPLEEQFF. The CDR3 nucleotides read TGTGCCAGCAGCTTAGCCCGAGTCTCGCCTTTAGAGGAGCAGTTCTTC.

Notes on this clone: Other nucleotide sequences from this sample produce the same CDR3. This chain connects TRBV5-1 to TRBJ1-2, with 10 bases lining up with TRBD1. From germline, CDR1 is SGHRS and CDR2 YFSETQ. The CDR3 is made up of 13 amino acids. The V gene end was trimmed by 3 bases and the J gene end by 7 bases; junction bases not matched to a gene: 3. Written as DNA, the CDR3 is TGCGCCAGCAGCTCCCGGACAGGGGGTGGCTACACCTTC. Its translation: CASSSRTGGGYTF.

The V call is TRBV7-9, the J call TRBJ1-1; 7 bases agree with TRBD1. With V trimmed by 5 bases and J by 12 bases, 12 bases remained unmatched. CDR1 is SEHNR and CDR2 is FQNEAQ in the germline V gene (reference sequence). The CDR3 sequence is 13 residues long. CDR3 in amino acids: CASSATGSLFSFF. As DNA, the CDR3 is TGTGCCAGCAGCGCGACAGGGTCGTTGTTCTCTTTCTTT.

This clone was seen only a few times. The V gene is TRBV4-1, the J gene TRBJ2-7, with TRBD1 matching 8 bases. Germline CDR1 is MGHRA and CDR2 is YSYEKL. The CDR3 has 14 residues. V lost 5 bases, J lost 2 bases, and 5 bases stayed unmatched. CDR3 nucleotides: TGCGCCAGCAGCTTGGACAGGGTGGCCTACGAGCAGTACTTC. Protein: CASSLDRVAYEQYF.

This clone was recorded a few times. The CDR3 region is CASSTLGAPRQETQYF. The CDR3 region has the DNA TGTGCCAGTAGTACCCTTGGGGCCCCACGACAAGAGACCCAGTACTTC. The chain couples TRBV19 to TRBJ2-5; TRBD1 might be the D (5 bases). The CDR3 is made up of 16 amino acids. V was clipped by 4 bases and J by 2 bases, with 17 bases between them. The germline gives CDR1 LNHDA, CDR2 SQIVND (reference sequence).